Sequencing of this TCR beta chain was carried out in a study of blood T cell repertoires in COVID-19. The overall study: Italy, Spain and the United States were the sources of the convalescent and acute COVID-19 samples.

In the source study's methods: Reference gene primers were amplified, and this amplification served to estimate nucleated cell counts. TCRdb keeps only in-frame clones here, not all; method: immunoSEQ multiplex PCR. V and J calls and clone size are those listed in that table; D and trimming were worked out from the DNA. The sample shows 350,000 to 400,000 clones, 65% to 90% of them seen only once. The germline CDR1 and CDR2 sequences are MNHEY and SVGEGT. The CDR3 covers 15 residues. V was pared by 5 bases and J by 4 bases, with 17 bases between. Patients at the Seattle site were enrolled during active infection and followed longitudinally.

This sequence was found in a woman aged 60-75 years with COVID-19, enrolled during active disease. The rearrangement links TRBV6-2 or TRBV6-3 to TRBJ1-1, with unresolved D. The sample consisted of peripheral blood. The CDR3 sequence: CASSHKTIHSTEAFF. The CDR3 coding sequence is TGTGCCAGCAGTCACAAGACTATTCACAGCACTGAAGCTTTCTTT.